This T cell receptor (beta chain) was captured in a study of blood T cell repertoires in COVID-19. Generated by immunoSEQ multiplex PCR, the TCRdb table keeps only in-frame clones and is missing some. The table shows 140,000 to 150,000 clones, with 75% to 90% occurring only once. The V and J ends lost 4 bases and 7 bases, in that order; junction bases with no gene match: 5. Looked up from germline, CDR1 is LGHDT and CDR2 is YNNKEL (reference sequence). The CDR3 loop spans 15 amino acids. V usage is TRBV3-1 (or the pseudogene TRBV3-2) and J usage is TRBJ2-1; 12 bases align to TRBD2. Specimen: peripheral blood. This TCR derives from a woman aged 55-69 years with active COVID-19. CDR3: CASSRTSGRTNEQFF. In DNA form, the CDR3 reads TGTGCCAGCAGCCGAACTAGCGGGAGGACGAATGAGCAGTTCTTC.